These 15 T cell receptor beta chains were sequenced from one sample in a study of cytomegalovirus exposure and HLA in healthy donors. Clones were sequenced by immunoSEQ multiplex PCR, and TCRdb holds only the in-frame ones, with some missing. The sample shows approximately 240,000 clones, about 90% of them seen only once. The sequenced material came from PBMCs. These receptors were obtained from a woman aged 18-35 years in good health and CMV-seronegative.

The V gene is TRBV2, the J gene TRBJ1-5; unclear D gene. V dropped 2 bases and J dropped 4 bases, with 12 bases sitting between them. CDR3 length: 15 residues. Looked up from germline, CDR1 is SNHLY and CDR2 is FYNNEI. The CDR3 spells CASSEPPRWNQPQHF. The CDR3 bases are TGTGCCAGCAGTGAACCCCCGAGGTGGAATCAGCCCCAGCATTTT.

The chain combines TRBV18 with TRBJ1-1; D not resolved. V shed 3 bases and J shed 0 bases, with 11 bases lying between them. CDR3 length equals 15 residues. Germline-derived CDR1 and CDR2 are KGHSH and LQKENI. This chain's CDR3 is CASSPMVGLNTEAFF. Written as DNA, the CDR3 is TGTGCCAGCTCACCTATGGTCGGGTTGAACACTGAAGCTTTCTTT.

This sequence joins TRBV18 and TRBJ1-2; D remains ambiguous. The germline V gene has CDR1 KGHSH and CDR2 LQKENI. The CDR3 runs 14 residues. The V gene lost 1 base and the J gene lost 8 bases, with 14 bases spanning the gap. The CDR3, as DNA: TGTGCCAGCTCACCACAAAGTAGGGAGGAGGGCTACACCTTC. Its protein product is CASSPQSREEGYTF.

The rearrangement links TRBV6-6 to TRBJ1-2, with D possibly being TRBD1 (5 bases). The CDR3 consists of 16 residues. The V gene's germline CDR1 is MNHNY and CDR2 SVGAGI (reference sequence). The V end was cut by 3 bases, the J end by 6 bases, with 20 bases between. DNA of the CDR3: TGTGCCAGCAGTTATGGGGGGGTCACGAGGTGGGATGGCTACACCTTC. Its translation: CASSYGGVTRWDGYTF.

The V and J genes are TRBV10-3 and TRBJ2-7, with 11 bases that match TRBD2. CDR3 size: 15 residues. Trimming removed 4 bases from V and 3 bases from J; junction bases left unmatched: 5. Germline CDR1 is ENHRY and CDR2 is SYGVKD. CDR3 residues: CAISGTGLAGYEQYF. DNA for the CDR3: TGTGCCATCAGTGGGACAGGACTAGCGGGCTACGAGCAGTACTTC.

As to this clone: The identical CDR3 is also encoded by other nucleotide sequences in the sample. CDR3 in amino acids: CASSPQGGNQPQHF. DNA of the CDR3: TGTGCCAGCTCACCACAGGGGGGGAATCAGCCCCAGCATTTT. The chain uses TRBV18 and TRBJ1-5, with D possibly being TRBD1 (6 bases). Germline V lookup: CDR1 KGHSH, CDR2 LQKENI. Between the trimmed V and J ends, which lost 1 base and 4 bases, there was a span of 8 bases. The CDR3 spans 14 residues.

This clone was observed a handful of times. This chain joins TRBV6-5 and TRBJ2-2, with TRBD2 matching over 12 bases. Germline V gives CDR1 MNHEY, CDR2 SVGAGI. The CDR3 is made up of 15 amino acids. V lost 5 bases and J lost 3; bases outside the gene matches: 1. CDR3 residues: CASSLAGGDTGELFF. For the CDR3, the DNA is TGTGCCAGCAGTCTAGCGGGAGGGGACACCGGGGAGCTGTTTTTT.

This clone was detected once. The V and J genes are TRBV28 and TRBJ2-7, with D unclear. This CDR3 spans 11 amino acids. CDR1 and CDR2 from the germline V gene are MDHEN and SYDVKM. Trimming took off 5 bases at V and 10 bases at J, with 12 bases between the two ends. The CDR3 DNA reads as TGTGCCAGCAGTCCGGAGATTACACAGTACTTC. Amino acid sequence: CASSPEITQYF. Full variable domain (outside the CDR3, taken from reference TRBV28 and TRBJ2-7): DVKVTQSSRYLVKRTGEKVFLECVQDMDHENMFWYRQDPGLGLRLIYFSYDVKMKEKGDIPEGYSVSREKKERFSLILESASTNQTSMYLCASSPEITQYFGPGTRLTVT.

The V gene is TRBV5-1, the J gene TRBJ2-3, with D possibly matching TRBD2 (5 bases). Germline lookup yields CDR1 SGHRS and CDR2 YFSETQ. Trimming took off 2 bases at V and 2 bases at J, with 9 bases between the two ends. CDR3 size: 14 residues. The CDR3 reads CASSFGLPTDTQYF. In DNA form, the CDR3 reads TGCGCCAGCAGCTTCGGACTCCCCACAGATACGCAGTATTTT.

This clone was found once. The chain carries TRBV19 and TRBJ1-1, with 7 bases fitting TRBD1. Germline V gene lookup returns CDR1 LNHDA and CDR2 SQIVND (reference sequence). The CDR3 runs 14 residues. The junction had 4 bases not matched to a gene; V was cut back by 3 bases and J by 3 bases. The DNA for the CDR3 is TGTGCCAGTAGTATCCAGGGGGGAGACACTGAAGCTTTCTTT. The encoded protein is CASSIQGGDTEAFF.

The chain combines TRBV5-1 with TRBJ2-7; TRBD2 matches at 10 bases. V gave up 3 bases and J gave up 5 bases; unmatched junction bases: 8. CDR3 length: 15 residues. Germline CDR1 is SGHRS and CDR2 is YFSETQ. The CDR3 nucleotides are TGCGCCAGCAGCTCCCCCGGACTAGCGGCTAACGAGCAGTACTTC. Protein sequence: CASSSPGLAANEQYF.

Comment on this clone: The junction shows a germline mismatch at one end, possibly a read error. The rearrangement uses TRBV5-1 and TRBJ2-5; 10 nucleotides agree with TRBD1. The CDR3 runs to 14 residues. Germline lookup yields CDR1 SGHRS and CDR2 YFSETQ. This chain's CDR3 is CASSLGDRGEAQYF. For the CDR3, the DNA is TGCGCCAGCAGCCTGGGGGACAGGGGAGAGGCCCAGTACTTC.

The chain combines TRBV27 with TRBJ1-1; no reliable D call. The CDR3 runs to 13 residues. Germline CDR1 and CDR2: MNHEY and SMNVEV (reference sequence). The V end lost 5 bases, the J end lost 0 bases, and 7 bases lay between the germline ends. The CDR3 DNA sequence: TGTGCCAGCAGTATACGGTTGAACACTGAAGCTTTCTTT. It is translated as CASSIRLNTEAFF.

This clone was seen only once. The CDR3 loop is CASSLRDTYEQYF. The DNA of the CDR3 is TGTGCCAGCAGCTTACGCGATACCTACGAGCAGTACTTC. This chain joins TRBV11-3 and TRBJ2-7; the D is unclear. Per germline, CDR1 SGHNT and CDR2 YENEEA. The ends were cut back, 2 bases at V and 2 bases at J, with 7 bases in the middle. The CDR3 length is 13 residues. The variable domain in full, completed from reference TRBV11-3 and TRBJ2-7, reads EAGVVQSPRYKIIEKKQPVAFWCNPISGHNTLYWYLQNLGQGPELLIRYENEEAVDDSQLPKDRFSAERLKGVDSTLKIQPAELGDSAVYLCASSLRDTYEQYFGPGTRLTVT.

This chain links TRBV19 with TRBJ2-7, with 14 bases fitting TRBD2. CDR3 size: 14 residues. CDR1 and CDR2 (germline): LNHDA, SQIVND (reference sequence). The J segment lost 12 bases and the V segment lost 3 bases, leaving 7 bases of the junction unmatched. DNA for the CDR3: TGTGCCAGTAGTATGGGGACTAGCGGGAGTCATGTGTACTTC. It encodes CASSMGTSGSHVYF.